Described below is a single TCR beta chain sequence and its context. This CDR3 has 14 amino acids. CDR1 and CDR2 (germline): SQVTM, ANQGSEA. V dropped 3 bases and J dropped 0 bases, with 8 bases sitting between them. This entry belongs to a study of blood T cell repertoires in COVID-19. Authors' analysis steps: Reference gene primer amplification gave nucleated cell count estimates. TCRdb's copy holds only in-frame clones and misses some; the assay was immunoSEQ multiplex PCR. D and trimming were read from the DNA, whereas the V and J calls and clone size are those reported in that table. The table records roughly 180,000 clones, about 88% of them present only once.

The TCR originated in a young man with acute or convalescent COVID-19. Sequenced sample: peripheral blood. The chain couples TRBV29-1 to TRBJ1-4, with D uncertain. In nucleotides, the CDR3 is TGCAGCGTTGACTTACTTGCAACTAATGAAAAACTGTTTTTT. It translates to CSVDLLATNEKLFF.